This T cell receptor beta chain appears in the sequencing data of a study of T cell responses to AZD1222 COVID-19 vaccine. Study in general: Samples with a second dose at about 4 or about 12 weeks were pooled together.

Study outcomes and limitations: There were mostly white British donors and more females than males, and clonal diversity was possibly underestimated. There were vaccine-associated CD4 TCRs across spike, dominant at 160-218 and 743-854.

As for this clone: Its specificity is unknown.

Profiling relied on immunoSEQ multiplex PCR, and the TCRdb table lists in-frame clones only, not all of them. The sample includes 90,000 to 95,000 clones, roughly 84% seen only once; the top ten take 15% to 20%. The sample consisted of peripheral blood, taken on day 0 of AZD1222 vaccination. This clonotype originated in an adult in good health.

DNA for the CDR3: TGTGCCAGCAGTGGGACAGGGGTAGCTTTCTTT. This codes for CASSGTGVAFF. The rearrangement joins TRBV6-6 to TRBJ1-1, with 10 bases fitting TRBD1. The junction had 1 base not matched to a gene; V was cut back by 5 bases and J by 10 bases. The CDR3 covers 11 residues. CDR1 and CDR2 (germline): MNHNY, SVGAGI (reference sequence).